This T cell receptor beta chain was observed in a study of CD8 T cells in ankylosing spondylitis. Study outcomes and limitations: For ankylosing spondylitis blood, a TCR beta motif of seven to nine highly homologous variants appeared characteristic. Peripheral blood held disease-linked clones only at relatively low frequency, and these were CD8+. Earlier authors reported some of these motif variants in reactive arthritis synovial fluid and blood. Clones linked to disease were reported to show significant enrichment in matched ankylosing spondylitis synovial fluid.

V gave up 8 bases and J gave up 4 bases; unmatched junction bases: 5. Germline CDR1 is MNHEY and CDR2 is SVGEGT. The CDR3 is 13 residues long. This clonotype was seen more than once but under ten times. Its matching antigen is unknown. Quantitative 5'-RACE with molecular barcodes produced the TCR beta libraries. MiXCR was run by TCRdb on the 5' RACE reads, yielding one entry per CDR3 protein. The data contain about 220,000 distinct CDR3 sequences, approximately 20% of them singletons. The source material was blood, either unsorted or a sorted T cell fraction (not recorded which). The chain has TRBV6-2 or TRBV6-3 and TRBJ1-5; 7 positions agree with TRBD1. This clonotype originated in a male donor with ankylosing spondylitis. As DNA, the CDR3 is TGTGCCAGCGCTCCGGGACAGAATCAGCCCCAGCATTTT. Residues: CASAPGQNQPQHF.